The clone carrying this TCR beta chain was counted a few times. Antigen unknown. This record belongs to a study of PD-1 blockade in classical Hodgkin lymphoma. Background on the study: Every 2 weeks, patients got 3 mg/kg intravenous nivolumab. General observations from the study: Reported baseline diversity: healthy donors highest, relapsed/refractory patients lowest. Whoever responded completely had baseline diversity much like that seen in newly diagnosed patients. TCR diversity in CD4+, not CD8+, cells rose significantly by C4D1.

V lost 8 bases and J 4 bases, leaving 15 bases between the germline ends. CDR1 MNHEY and CDR2 SMNVEV come from the germline V gene (reference sequence). This CDR3 is 14 amino acids long. Time point given: cycle 4 day 1 (C4D1), after less than 7 weeks of nivolumab. Each patient relapsed following autologous stem cell transplantation, and prior brentuximab vedotin exposure differed. Here immunoSEQ multiplex PCR was the method, and the copy in TCRdb shows in-frame clones only, minus some. In the table there are under 35,000 clones, approximately 65% of which are singletons. V and J are TRBV27 and TRBJ2-1; tentative D call: TRBD2 (6 bases). This TCR was sampled from a human donor with classical Hodgkin lymphoma. This specimen consisted of peripheral blood mononuclear cells (PBMCs), obtained before the fourth cycle of nivolumab. The CDR3: CASQRESQYNEQFF. Here the CDR3 DNA reads TGTGCCAGCCAACGGGAGAGTCAGTACAATGAGCAGTTCTTC.